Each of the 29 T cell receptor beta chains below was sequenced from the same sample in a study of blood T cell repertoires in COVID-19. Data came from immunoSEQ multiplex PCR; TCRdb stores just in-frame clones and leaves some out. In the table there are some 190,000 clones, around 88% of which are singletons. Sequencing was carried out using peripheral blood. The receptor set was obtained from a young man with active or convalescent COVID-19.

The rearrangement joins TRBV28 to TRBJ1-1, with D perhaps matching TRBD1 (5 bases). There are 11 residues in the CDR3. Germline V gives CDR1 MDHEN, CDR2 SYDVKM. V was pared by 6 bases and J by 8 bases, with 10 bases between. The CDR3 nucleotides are TGTGCCAGCAGCTATCGGGGGGAAGCTTTCTTT. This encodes CASSYRGEAFF.

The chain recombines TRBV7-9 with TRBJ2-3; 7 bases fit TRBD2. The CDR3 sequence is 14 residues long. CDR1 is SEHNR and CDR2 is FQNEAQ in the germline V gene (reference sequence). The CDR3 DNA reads TGTGCTACGCGGGCGGGAGTGGGTGCAGATACGCAGTATTTT. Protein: CATRAGVGADTQYF. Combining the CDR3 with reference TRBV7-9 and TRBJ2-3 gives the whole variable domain DTGVSQNPRHKITKRGQNVTFRCDPISEHNRLYWYRQTLGQGPEFLTYFQNEAQLEKSRLLSDRFSAERPKGSFSTLEIQRTEQGDSAMYLCATRAGVGADTQYFGPGTRLTVL.

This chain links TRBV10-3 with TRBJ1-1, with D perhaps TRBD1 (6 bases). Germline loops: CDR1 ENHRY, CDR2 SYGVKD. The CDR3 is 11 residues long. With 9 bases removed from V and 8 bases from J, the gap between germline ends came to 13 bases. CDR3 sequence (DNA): TGTGCCATAAAGGACAGTTTCGAAGCTTTCTTT. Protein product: CAIKDSFEAFF.

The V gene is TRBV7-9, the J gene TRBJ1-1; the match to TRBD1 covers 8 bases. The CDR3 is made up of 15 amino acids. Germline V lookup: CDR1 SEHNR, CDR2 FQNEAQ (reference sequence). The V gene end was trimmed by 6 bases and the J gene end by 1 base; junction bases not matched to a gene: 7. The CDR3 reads CASRRQGSGNTEAFF. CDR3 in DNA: TGTGCCAGCAGGCGACAGGGGAGCGGGAACACTGAAGCTTTCTTT.

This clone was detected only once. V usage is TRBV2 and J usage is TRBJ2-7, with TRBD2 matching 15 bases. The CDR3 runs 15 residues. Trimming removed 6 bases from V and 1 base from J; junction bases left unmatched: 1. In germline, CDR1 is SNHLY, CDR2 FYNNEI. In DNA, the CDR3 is TGTGCCAGCAGGGGACTAGCGGGAGGTTCCTACGAGCAGTACTTC. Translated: CASRGLAGGSYEQYF.

The CDR3 sequence: CASSLTGTGDNSPLHF. CDR3 coding DNA: TGCGCCAGCAGCCTTACCGGGACAGGGGATAATTCACCCCTCCACTTT. The rearrangement uses TRBV5-1 and TRBJ1-6, with TRBD1 identical over 10 bases. The CDR3 contains 16 residues. The J segment lost 5 bases and the V segment lost 4 bases, leaving 6 bases of the junction unmatched. CDR1 and CDR2 (germline): SGHRS, YFSETQ.

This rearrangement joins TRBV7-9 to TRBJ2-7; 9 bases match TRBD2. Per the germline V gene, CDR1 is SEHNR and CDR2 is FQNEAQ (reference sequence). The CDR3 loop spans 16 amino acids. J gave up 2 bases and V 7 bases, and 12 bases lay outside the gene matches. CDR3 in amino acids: CASTPRGREGTYEQYF. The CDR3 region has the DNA TGTGCCAGCACCCCCCGGGGGCGGGAGGGGACCTACGAGCAGTACTTC.

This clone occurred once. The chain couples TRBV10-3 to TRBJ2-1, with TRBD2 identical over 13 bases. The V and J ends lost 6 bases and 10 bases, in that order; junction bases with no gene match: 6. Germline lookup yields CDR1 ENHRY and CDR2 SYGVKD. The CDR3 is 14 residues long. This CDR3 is CAIREGLAGWEQFF. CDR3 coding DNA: TGTGCCATCAGGGAGGGACTAGCGGGATGGGAGCAGTTCTTC.

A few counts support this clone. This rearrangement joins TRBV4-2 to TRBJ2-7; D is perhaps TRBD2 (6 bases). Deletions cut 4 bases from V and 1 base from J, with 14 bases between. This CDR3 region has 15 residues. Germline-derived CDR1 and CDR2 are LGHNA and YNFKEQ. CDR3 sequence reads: CASSLGLGVSYEQYF. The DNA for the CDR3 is TGTGCCAGCAGCCTGGGACTCGGCGTATCCTACGAGCAGTACTTC.

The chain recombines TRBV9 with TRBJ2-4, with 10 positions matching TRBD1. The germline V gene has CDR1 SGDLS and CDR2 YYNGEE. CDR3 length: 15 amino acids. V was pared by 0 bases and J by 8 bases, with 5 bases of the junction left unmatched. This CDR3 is CASSVVGQGMDIQYF. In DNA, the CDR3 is TGTGCCAGCAGCGTAGTGGGACAGGGGATGGACATTCAGTACTTC. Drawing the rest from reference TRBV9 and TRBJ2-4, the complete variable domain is DSGVTQTPKHLITATGQRVTLRCSPRSGDLSVYWYQQSLDQGLQFLIQYYNGEERAKGNILERFSAQQFPDLHSELNLSSLELGDSALYFCASSVVGQGMDIQYFGAGTRLSVL.

The CDR3 sequence is CASSVALGEGSPLHF. The CDR3 DNA reads as TGTGCCAGCAGCGTAGCGTTGGGGGAGGGTTCACCCCTCCACTTT. The chain uses TRBV9 and TRBJ1-6; a weak D match, TRBD1 (5 bases). The CDR3 extends over 15 amino acids. V lost 0 bases to trimming and J lost 9 bases, with 13 bases between them. The V gene's germline CDR1 is SGDLS and CDR2 YYNGEE.

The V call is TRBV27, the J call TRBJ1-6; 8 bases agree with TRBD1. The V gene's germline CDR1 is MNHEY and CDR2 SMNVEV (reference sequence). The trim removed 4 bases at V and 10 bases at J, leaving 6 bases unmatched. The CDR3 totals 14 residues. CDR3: CASSSWDRSSPLHF. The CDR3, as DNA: TGTGCCAGCAGTTCGTGGGACAGGTCGTCACCCCTCCACTTT.

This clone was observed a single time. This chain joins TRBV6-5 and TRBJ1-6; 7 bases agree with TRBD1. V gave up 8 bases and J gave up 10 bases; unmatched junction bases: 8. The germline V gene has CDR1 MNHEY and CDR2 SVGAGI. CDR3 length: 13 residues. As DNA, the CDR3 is TGTGCCAGCGTCGACAGGGCGGTATCACCCCTCCACTTT. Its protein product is CASVDRAVSPLHF.

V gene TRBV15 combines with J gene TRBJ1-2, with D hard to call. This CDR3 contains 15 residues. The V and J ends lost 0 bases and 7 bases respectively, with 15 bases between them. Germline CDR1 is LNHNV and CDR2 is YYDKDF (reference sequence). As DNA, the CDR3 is TGTGCCACCAGCAGAGATATCGGGGTGTCGAGTGGCTACACCTTC. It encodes CATSRDIGVSSGYTF.

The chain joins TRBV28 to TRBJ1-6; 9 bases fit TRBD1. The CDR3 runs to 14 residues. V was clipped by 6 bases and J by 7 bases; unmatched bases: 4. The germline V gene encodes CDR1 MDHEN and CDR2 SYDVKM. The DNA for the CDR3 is TGTGCCAGCAGGCCGACAGGGGGAAATTCACCCCTCCACTTT. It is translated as CASRPTGGNSPLHF.

Here the CDR3 reads CASSLRGRAFF. The CDR3 DNA follows: TGTGCCAGCAGCTTAAGGGGTCGAGCTTTCTTT. The chain is built from TRBV7-8 and TRBJ1-1; TRBD1 is a possible D gene (5 bases). The length of the CDR3 is 11 residues. Between the trimmed V and J ends, which lost 2 bases and 10 bases, there was a span of 8 bases. CDR1 is SGHVS and CDR2 is FQNEAQ in the germline V gene.

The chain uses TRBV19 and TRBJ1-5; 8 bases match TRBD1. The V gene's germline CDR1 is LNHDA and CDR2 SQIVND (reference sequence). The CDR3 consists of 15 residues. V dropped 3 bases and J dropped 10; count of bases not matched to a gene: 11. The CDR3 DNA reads TGTGCCAGTAGTATTGCCGGGGACAGGCGGAATCCCCAGCATTTT. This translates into CASSIAGDRRNPQHF. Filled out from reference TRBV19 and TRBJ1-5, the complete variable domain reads DGGITQSPKYLFRKEGQNVTLSCEQNLNHDAMYWYRQDPGQGLRLIYYSQIVNDFQKGDIAEGYSVSREKKESFPLTVTSAQKNPTAFYLCASSIAGDRRNPQHFGDGTRLSIL.

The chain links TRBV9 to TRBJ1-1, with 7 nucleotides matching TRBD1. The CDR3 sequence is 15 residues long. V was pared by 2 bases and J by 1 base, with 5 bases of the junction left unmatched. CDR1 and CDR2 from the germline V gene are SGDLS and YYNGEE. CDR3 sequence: CASSVDGQANTEAFF. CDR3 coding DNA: TGTGCCAGCAGCGTGGACGGACAGGCGAACACTGAAGCTTTCTTT. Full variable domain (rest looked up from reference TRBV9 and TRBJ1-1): DSGVTQTPKHLITATGQRVTLRCSPRSGDLSVYWYQQSLDQGLQFLIQYYNGEERAKGNILERFSAQQFPDLHSELNLSSLELGDSALYFCASSVDGQANTEAFFGQGTRLTVV.

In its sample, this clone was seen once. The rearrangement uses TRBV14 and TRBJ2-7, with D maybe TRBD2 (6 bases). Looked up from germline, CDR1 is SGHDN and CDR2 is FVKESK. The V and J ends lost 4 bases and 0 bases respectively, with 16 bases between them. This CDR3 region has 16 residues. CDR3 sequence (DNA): TGTGCCAGCAGCCGACTAGGGAAGAGGGACTCCTACGAGCAGTACTTC. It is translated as CASSRLGKRDSYEQYF.

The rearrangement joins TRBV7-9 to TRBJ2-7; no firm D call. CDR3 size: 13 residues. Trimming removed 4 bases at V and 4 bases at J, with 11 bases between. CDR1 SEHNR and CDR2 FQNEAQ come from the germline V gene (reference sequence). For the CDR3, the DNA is TGTGCCAGCAGCTCCTACCAACTTTACGAGCAGTACTTC. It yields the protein CASSSYQLYEQYF.

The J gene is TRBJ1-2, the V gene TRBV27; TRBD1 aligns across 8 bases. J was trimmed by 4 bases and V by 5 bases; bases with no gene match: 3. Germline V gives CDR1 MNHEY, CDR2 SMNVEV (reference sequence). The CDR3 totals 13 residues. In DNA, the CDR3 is TGTGCCAGCAGTCTAACAGGGGGCTATGGCTACACCTTC. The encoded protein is CASSLTGGYGYTF.

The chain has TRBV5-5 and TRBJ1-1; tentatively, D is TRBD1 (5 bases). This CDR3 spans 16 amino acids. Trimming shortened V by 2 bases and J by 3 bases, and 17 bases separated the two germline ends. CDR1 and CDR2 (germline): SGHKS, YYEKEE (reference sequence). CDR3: CASSLFNTGTDTEAFF. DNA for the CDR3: TGTGCCAGCAGCTTATTCAACACTGGGACTGACACTGAAGCTTTCTTT. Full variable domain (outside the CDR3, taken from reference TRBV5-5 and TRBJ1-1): DAGVTQSPTHLIKTRGQQVTLRCSPISGHKSVSWYQQVLGQGPQFIFQYYEKEERGRGNFPDRFSARQFPNYSSELNVNALLLGDSALYLCASSLFNTGTDTEAFFGQGTRLTVV.

In DNA, the CDR3 is TGTGCCAGCAGTGATTGGGAGGCCTACAATGAGCAGTTCTTC. Amino acids: CASSDWEAYNEQFF. V usage is TRBV2 and J usage is TRBJ2-1; perhaps TRBD2 as D (6 bases). The CDR3 extends over 14 amino acids. Trimming removed 3 bases from V and 2 bases from J, with 8 bases in between. CDR1 and CDR2 from the germline V gene are SNHLY and FYNNEI.

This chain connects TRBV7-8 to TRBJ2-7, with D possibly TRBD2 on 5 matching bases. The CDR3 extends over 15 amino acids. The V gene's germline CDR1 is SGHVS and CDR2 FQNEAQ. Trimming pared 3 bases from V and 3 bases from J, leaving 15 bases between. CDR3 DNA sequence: TGTGCCAGCAGCTTTAGTTCGGGGTTTCGCTACGAGCAGTACTTC. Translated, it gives CASSFSSGFRYEQYF.

CDR3 in amino acids: CASSYGLALTYEQYF. The CDR3 DNA follows: TGTGCCAGCAGTTACGGTCTAGCGTTGACCTACGAGCAGTACTTC. The rearrangement joins TRBV6-2 or TRBV6-3 to TRBJ2-7, with a tentative D call TRBD2 (6 bases). Germline loops: CDR1 MNHEY, CDR2 SVGEGT. V was clipped by 2 bases and J by 2 bases, with 13 bases between them. The CDR3 extends over 15 amino acids.

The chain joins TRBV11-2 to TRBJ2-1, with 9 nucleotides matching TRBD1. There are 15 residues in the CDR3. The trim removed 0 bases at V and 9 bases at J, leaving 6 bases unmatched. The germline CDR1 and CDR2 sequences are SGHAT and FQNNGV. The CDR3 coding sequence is TGTGCCAGCAGCTTAGATGTACAGGGGGCCATTGAGCAGTTCTTC. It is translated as CASSLDVQGAIEQFF.

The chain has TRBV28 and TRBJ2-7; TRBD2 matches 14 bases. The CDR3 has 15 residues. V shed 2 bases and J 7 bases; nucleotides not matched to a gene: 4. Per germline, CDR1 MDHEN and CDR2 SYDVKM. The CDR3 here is CASSLGLAGGGEQYF. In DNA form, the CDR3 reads TGTGCCAGCAGTTTAGGACTAGCGGGAGGAGGGGAGCAGTACTTC.

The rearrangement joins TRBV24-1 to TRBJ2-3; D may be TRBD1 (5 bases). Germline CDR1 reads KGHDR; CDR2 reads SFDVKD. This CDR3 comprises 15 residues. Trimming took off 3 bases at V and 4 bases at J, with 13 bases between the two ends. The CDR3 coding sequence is TGTGCCACCAGTGATCCCCGGCAGGGTGCAGATACGCAGTATTTT. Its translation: CATSDPRQGADTQYF.

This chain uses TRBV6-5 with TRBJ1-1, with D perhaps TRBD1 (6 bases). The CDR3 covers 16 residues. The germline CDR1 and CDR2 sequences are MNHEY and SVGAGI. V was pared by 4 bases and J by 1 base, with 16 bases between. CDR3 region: CASSSPITTGNTEAFF. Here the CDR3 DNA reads TGTGCCAGCAGTTCCCCGATTACGACAGGGAACACTGAAGCTTTCTTT.